The 26 T cell receptor beta chains listed next were all sequenced from one sample in a study of T-cell reconstitution after alpha-beta-depleted transplantation in children. For TCRbeta, the library was prepared with unique molecular identifiers. TCRdb used MiXCR to reprocess the PCR reads, holding one entry per CDR3 protein. The sample has 60,000 to 85,000 distinct CDR3 sequences, approximately 18% seen once. This material consisted of PBMCs, mostly from graft donor cells, taken 360 days after TCRalphabeta/CD19-depleted stem cell transplant. The receptor set was obtained from a male patient aged 2-9 years who had a stem cell transplant for acute lymphoblastic leukemia, so the T cells may come from the graft donor.

The chain is built from TRBV27 and TRBJ2-1; the match to TRBD2 covers 10 bases. CDR3 length equals 17 residues. V gave up 7 bases and J gave up 2 bases; unmatched junction bases: 11. Looked up from germline, CDR1 is MNHEY and CDR2 is SMNVEV (reference sequence). The CDR3 DNA sequence: TGTGCCAGCACCCGAGGAGACGGACTAGCGGCCTACAATGAGCAGTTCTTC. This sequence encodes CASTRGDGLAAYNEQFF.

This clonotype has a handful of counts. The CDR3 sequence is CAISLGPDTQYF. The CDR3 coding sequence is TGTGCCATCAGCCTGGGCCCAGATACGCAGTATTTT. V is TRBV10-3 and J is TRBJ2-3; D ambiguous. Trimming removed 6 bases at V and 4 bases at J, with 8 bases between. This CDR3 contains 12 residues. Germline loops: CDR1 ENHRY, CDR2 SYGVKD.

CDR3 in amino acids: CASSRRLPTDTQYF. The CDR3 coding sequence is TGTGCCAGCAGCCGACGGCTTCCCACAGATACGCAGTATTTT. The chain employs TRBV3-1 and TRBJ2-3, with unresolved D. The CDR3 contains 14 residues. Germline V gives CDR1 LGHDT, CDR2 YNNKEL (reference sequence). V lost 4 bases to trimming and J lost 2 bases, with 10 bases between them.

This clonotype was recorded only once. CDR3 sequence (DNA): TGTGCCAGCAGTACCCGGGGGAGTCACCAAGAGACCCAGTACTTC. The encoded protein is CASSTRGSHQETQYF. V and J are TRBV12-3 or TRBV12-4 and TRBJ2-5; D might be TRBD2 (6 bases). The CDR3 extends over 15 amino acids. The germline V and J ends were trimmed by 5 bases and 0 bases, with 13 bases remaining between them.

The J gene is TRBJ2-7, the V gene TRBV27, with 9 bases fitting TRBD2. V trimming: 1 base; J trimming: 6 bases; junction bases outside the gene matches: 4. This CDR3 is 14 amino acids long. The germline V gene has CDR1 MNHEY and CDR2 SMNVEV (reference sequence). Here the CDR3 DNA reads TGTGCCAGCAGTTTATTAGCGGGAGTCGTCGAGCAGTACTTC. Amino acid sequence: CASSLLAGVVEQYF.

The gene calls are TRBV6-5 and TRBJ2-1, with D unresolved. The V and J ends lost 0 bases and 0 bases respectively, with 9 bases between them. From germline, CDR1 is MNHEY and CDR2 SVGAGI. The CDR3 runs to 16 residues. The CDR3 nucleotides are TGTGCCAGCAGTTACTCCCCTAGTAACTCCTACAATGAGCAGTTCTTC. Residues: CASSYSPSNSYNEQFF.

The genes are TRBV15 and TRBJ1-4; D is ambiguous. The CDR3 covers 10 residues. V gave up 11 bases and J gave up 6 bases, with 7 bases separating them. Looked up from germline, CDR1 is LNHNV and CDR2 is YYDKDF (reference sequence). CDR3 protein: CAPKDEKLFF. CDR3 nucleotide sequence: TGTGCCCCCAAAGATGAAAAACTGTTTTTT.

This clonotype has a handful of counts. The V gene is TRBV5-1, the J gene TRBJ2-7; D unresolved. The V and J ends lost 3 bases and 6 bases respectively, with 10 bases between them. The germline V gene encodes CDR1 SGHRS and CDR2 YFSETQ. This CDR3 has 12 residues. The CDR3 region has the DNA TGCGCCAGCAGCTCCATAGGGTCCGAGCAGTACTTC. The encoded protein is CASSSIGSEQYF.

This clonotype was counted ten times or more. V usage is TRBV5-6 and J usage is TRBJ2-1; tentatively, D is TRBD2 (6 bases). Germline V lookup: CDR1 SGHDT, CDR2 YYEEEE. This CDR3 is 15 amino acids long. Trimming cost V 2 bases and J 2 bases, with 11 bases left between them. As DNA, the CDR3 is TGTGCCAGCAGCTTCCGGCTAGCGACCTACAATGAGCAGTTCTTC. Protein: CASSFRLATYNEQFF.

The rearrangement joins TRBV21-1 to TRBJ2-7; TRBD2, as called in the table, went unchecked against the DNA. TRBV21-1 is listed as a pseudogene. CDR3 length: 12 amino acids. The CDR3 region is CASPGLAVEQYF. The CDR3 nucleotides are TGTGCCAGCCCTGGACTAGCTGTCGAGCAGTACTTC.

This clonotype was observed many times. V and J are TRBV5-1 and TRBJ2-1, with 8 bases identical to TRBD1. The CDR3 is 15 residues long. J gave up 7 bases and V 7 bases, and 13 bases lay outside the gene matches. CDR1 and CDR2 from the germline V gene are SGHRS and YFSETQ. This chain's CDR3 is CASGTGQGPRNEQFF. CDR3 bases: TGCGCCAGCGGAACTGGACAGGGTCCGAGGAATGAGCAGTTCTTC. The full variable domain, in which reference TRBV5-1 and TRBJ2-1 provide the parts outside the CDR3, is KAGVTQTPRYLIKTRGQQVTLSCSPISGHRSVSWYQQTPGQGLQFLFEYFSETQRNKGNFPGRFSGRQFSNSRSEMNVSTLELGDSALYLCASGTGQGPRNEQFFGPGTRLTVL.

This clonotype appeared many times. This chain uses TRBV7-8 with TRBJ2-5; no clear D. This CDR3 comprises 12 residues. Trimming pared 5 bases from V and 5 bases from J, leaving 9 bases between. The germline CDR1 and CDR2 sequences are SGHVS and FQNEAQ. The CDR3 nucleotides are TGTGCCAGCAGCCTGAGCACGGAGACCCAGTACTTC. Translated, it gives CASSLSTETQYF. The full variable domain, with the rest looked up from reference TRBV7-8 and TRBJ2-5, is GAGVSQSPRYKVAKRGQDVALRCDPISGHVSLFWYQQALGQGPEFLTYFQNEAQLDKSGLPSDRFFAERPEGSVSTLKIQRTQQEDSAVYLCASSLSTETQYFGPGTRLLVL.

The sample holds a few counts of this clonotype. The rearrangement uses TRBV5-6 and TRBJ2-5; 12 nucleotides agree with TRBD2. Germline CDR1 SGHDT, CDR2 YYEEEE. With 0 bases clipped from V and 2 bases from J, the junction kept 5 bases outside the gene matches. The CDR3 has 17 residues. The CDR3 sequence: CASSLATSGRKQETQYF. In DNA, the CDR3 is TGTGCCAGCAGCTTGGCGACTAGCGGGAGAAAACAAGAGACCCAGTACTTC.

This clonotype turned up a few times. V is TRBV7-2 and J is TRBJ2-3; TRBD1 matches at 7 bases. The CDR3 runs to 17 residues. V lost 8 bases and J lost 8; bases outside the gene matches: 22. Per germline, CDR1 SGHTA and CDR2 FQGNSA. CDR3 residues: CASGDMITRDRLFTQYF. Here the CDR3 DNA reads TGTGCCAGCGGAGATATGATAACTCGGGACAGACTTTTTACGCAGTATTTT.

The J gene is TRBJ2-3, the V gene TRBV20-1, with 10 bases aligning to TRBD1. With 6 bases clipped from V and 4 bases from J, the junction kept 25 bases outside the gene matches. In germline, CDR1 is DFQATT, CDR2 SNEGSKA (reference sequence). The CDR3 is 20 residues long. In DNA form, the CDR3 reads TGCAGTGCCAACCATTATCCGGGACAGGGGTGGCGGGAGAGTTCAGATACGCAGTATTTT. Its protein product is CSANHYPGQGWRESSDTQYF.

A few counts support this clonotype. V is TRBV10-3 and J is TRBJ2-1; D remains unclear. This CDR3 is 15 amino acids long. Germline V gene sequence: CDR1 ENHRY, CDR2 SYGVKD. Trimming took off 6 bases at V and 0 bases at J, with 12 bases between the two ends. CDR3 amino acids: CAISLQARSYNEQFF. In nucleotides, the CDR3 is TGTGCCATCAGCCTTCAGGCTCGCTCCTACAATGAGCAGTTCTTC.

The chain employs TRBV4-1 and TRBJ2-7; TRBD1 is a possible D gene (5 bases). The V gene lost 1 base and the J gene lost 2 bases, with 12 bases spanning the gap. The CDR3 runs to 15 residues. Germline V gene sequence: CDR1 MGHRA, CDR2 YSYEKL. The CDR3 loop reads CASSQVRVIPYEQYF. CDR3 sequence (DNA): TGCGCCAGCAGCCAAGTCAGGGTAATCCCCTACGAGCAGTACTTC.

This clonotype was seen more than once but under ten times. The V call is TRBV6-1, the J call TRBJ2-7; D may be TRBD1 (6 bases). The V gene lost 6 bases and the J gene lost 1 base, with 13 bases spanning the gap. The germline V gene encodes CDR1 MNHNS and CDR2 SASEGT. The CDR3 is made up of 14 amino acids. As DNA, the CDR3 is TGTGCCAGCAGCTCTTACAGGGCATCCTACGAGCAGTACTTC. Translating gives CASSSYRASYEQYF.

A few counts support this clonotype. The chain is built from TRBV10-3 and TRBJ2-1; 12 bases are shared with TRBD2. Per the germline V gene, CDR1 is ENHRY and CDR2 is SYGVKD. The CDR3 is 14 residues long. V shed 10 bases and J 5 bases; nucleotides not matched to a gene: 6. The CDR3 coding sequence is TGTGCCACCCGGACTAGCGGGAATAACAATGAGCAGTTCTTC. Amino acids: CATRTSGNNNEQFF.

The V call is TRBV7-8, the J call TRBJ2-7; D is uncertain. The germline CDR1 and CDR2 sequences are SGHVS and FQNEAQ. This CDR3 is 16 amino acids long. The V end was cut by 3 bases, the J end by 0 bases, with 15 bases between. CDR3 nucleotides: TGTGCCAGCAGCTTCATATGGCGCAGAGACTCCTACGAGCAGTACTTC. Protein: CASSFIWRRDSYEQYF.

This clonotype was observed a handful of times. The chain couples TRBV29-1 to TRBJ1-1, with D hard to call. Germline values: CDR1 SQVTM, CDR2 ANQGSEA. V lost 4 bases and J lost 1, with 4 bases in between. The CDR3 covers 11 residues. The CDR3 sequence: CSVARNTEAFF. The CDR3 coding sequence is TGCAGCGTTGCCAGGAACACTGAAGCTTTCTTT.

This clonotype was seen a few times. The V and J genes are TRBV29-1 and TRBJ2-7, with D possibly being TRBD1 (6 bases). V was clipped by 7 bases and J by 5 bases, with 15 bases between them. The CDR3 extends over 12 amino acids. Germline V gene data show CDR1 as SQVTM and CDR2 as ANQGSEA. The DNA of the CDR3 is TGCAGCGCCAAGGTCACAGGGAACGAGCAGTACTTC. Protein product: CSAKVTGNEQYF.

This clonotype was counted a few times. V is TRBV27 and J is TRBJ2-3; 9 nucleotides agree with TRBD2. Germline CDR1 MNHEY, CDR2 SMNVEV (reference sequence). The trim removed 1 base at V and 5 bases at J, leaving 7 bases unmatched. This CDR3 is built from 16 residues. The CDR3 coding sequence is TGTGCCAGCAGTTTATTGGCTAGCGGGGCGGGAGATACGCAGTATTTT. It is translated as CASSLLASGAGDTQYF.

The J gene is TRBJ2-3, the V gene TRBV11-1; TRBD2 matches at 9 bases. Germline assignment: CDR1 SGHAT and CDR2 FQDESV (reference sequence). Unmatched junction bases numbered 12, after V lost 0 bases and J lost 5 bases. The CDR3 is 18 amino acids. CDR3 sequence (DNA): TGTGCCAGCAGCTTAGCGTCGGTAGCGGGAGATATAGGAGATACGCAGTATTTT. Translated, it gives CASSLASVAGDIGDTQYF.

This clonotype was seen a handful of times. This chain connects TRBV20-1 to TRBJ2-1; a weak D match, TRBD1 (6 bases). Between the trimmed V and J ends, which lost 6 bases and 3 bases, there was a span of 12 bases. CDR1 DFQATT and CDR2 SNEGSKA come from the germline V gene (reference sequence). This CDR3 region has 13 residues. The CDR3: CSAAGEFYNEQFF. CDR3 coding DNA: TGCAGTGCGGCAGGGGAATTCTACAATGAGCAGTTCTTC.

At least ten counts were recorded for this clonotype. The DNA of the CDR3 is TGCGCCAGCAGCTTGGAGGGGGACTACGAGCAGTACTTC. This translates into CASSLEGDYEQYF. The chain uses TRBV5-1 and TRBJ2-7, with D tentatively TRBD1 (6 bases). The CDR3 is made up of 13 amino acids. The germline V and J ends were trimmed by 0 bases and 3 bases, with 7 bases remaining between them. Germline CDR1 SGHRS, CDR2 YFSETQ.